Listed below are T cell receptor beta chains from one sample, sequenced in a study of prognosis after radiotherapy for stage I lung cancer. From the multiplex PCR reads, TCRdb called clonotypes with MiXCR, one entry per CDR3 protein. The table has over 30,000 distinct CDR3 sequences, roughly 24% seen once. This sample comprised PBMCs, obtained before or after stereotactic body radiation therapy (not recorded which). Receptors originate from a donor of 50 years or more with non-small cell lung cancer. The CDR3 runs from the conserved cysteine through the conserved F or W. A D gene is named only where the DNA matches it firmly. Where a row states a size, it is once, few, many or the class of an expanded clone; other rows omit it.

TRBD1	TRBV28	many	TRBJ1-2	CASSSPSTGGSGYTF	TGTGCCAGCAGTTCCCCATCGACAGGGGGTAGTGGCTACACCTTC
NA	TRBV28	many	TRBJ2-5	CASSLRPSSETQYF	TGTGCCAGCAGTCTGAGGCCTAGTAGTGAGACCCAGTACTTC
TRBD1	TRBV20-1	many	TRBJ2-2	CSVRTGINTGELFF	TGCAGTGTTAGGACAGGGATTAACACCGGGGAGCTGTTTTTT
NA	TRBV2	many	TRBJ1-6	CASGWESYNSPLHF	TGTGCCAGCGGGTGGGAATCCTATAATTCACCCCTCCACTTT
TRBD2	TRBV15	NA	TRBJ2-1	CAASRSGTSGSSSMNEQFF	TGTGCCGCCAGCAGGTCCGGGACTAGCGGGAGTAGTAGTATGAATGAGCAGTTCTTC
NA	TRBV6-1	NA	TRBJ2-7	CASGEPSNRLVEQYF	TGTGCCAGCGGTGAGCCCTCGAACAGACTAGTGGAGCAGTACTTC
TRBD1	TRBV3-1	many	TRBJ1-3	CASSQGQGPSGNTIYF	TGTGCCAGCAGCCAAGGACAGGGTCCCTCTGGAAACACCATATATTTT
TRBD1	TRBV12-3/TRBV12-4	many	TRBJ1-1	CASSFGQANTEAFF	TGTGCCAGCAGTTTCGGACAGGCAAACACTGAAGCTTTCTTT
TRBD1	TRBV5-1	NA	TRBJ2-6	CASSFLTGKSSGANVLTF	TGCGCCAGCAGCTTTTTGACAGGGAAAAGCTCTGGGGCCAACGTCCTGACTTTC
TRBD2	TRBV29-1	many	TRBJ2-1	CSVFRDYPNEQFF	TGCAGCGTTTTCCGGGACTACCCCAATGAGCAGTTCTTC
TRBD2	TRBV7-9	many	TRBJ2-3	CASSSGTSGSFDTQYF	TGTGCCAGCAGCTCCGGTACTAGCGGGAGTTTTGATACGCAGTATTTT
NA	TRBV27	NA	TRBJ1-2	CASTGTGPSRWQGCTF	TGTGCCAGCACGGGAACTGGGCCCTCCAGGTGGCAGGGCTGCACCTTC
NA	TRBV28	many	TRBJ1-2	CASSLPATGSGYTF	TGTGCCAGTAGTTTACCCGCCACAGGGAGTGGCTACACCTTC
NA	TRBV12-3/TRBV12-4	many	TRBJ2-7	CASSPQTATYEQYF	TGTGCCAGCAGCCCTCAAACGGCTACCTACGAGCAGTACTTC
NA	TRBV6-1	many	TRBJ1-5	CASSTWENQPQHF	TGTGCCAGCAGTACCTGGGAGAATCAGCCCCAGCATTTT